The clone carrying this TCR beta chain was detected ten times or more. The target antigen is unknown. The PCR made use of 60 Vbeta and 13 Jbeta primers. The method was immunoSEQ multiplex PCR; TCRdb's version includes in-frame clones alone and lacks a portion of them. The data show roughly 100,000 clones, with over 12% seen just once and around 0.86% held by the top ten. The data derive from a study of cytomegalovirus exposure and HLA in healthy donors. Overall study results and limits: As a later analysis showed, a missense DCLRE1C variant was linked to trimming of TCR beta V- and J-genes. Three chains linked to CMV were shown in vitro to be specific for CMV antigens. The authors later found TCR association rates varying by HLA locus, with DRB1 most and HLA-C fewest.

Donors had nominal health at sampling but likely had unrecorded immune exposures. The receptor was derived from a female donor in good health and CMV-seronegative. The sequencing sample was made of PBMCs.

CDR3 in DNA: TGCGCCAGCAGCCACCCCGGGACAGGGAATTCACCCCTCCACTTT. Amino acids: CASSHPGTGNSPLHF. The V gene is TRBV4-3, the J gene TRBJ1-6; TRBD1 matches at 9 bases. The length of the CDR3 is 15 residues. Trimming took 3 bases from V and 7 from J; bases not matched to a gene: 4. From germline, CDR1 is LGHNA and CDR2 YSLEER.